The clone carrying this T cell receptor (beta chain) was seen more than once but under ten times. The antigen is not known. The sample belongs to a study of CD8 T cells in ankylosing spondylitis. Study conclusions and caveats: The study identified a TCR beta motif of roughly eight highly homologous variants that appeared characteristic of ankylosing spondylitis blood. Disease-linked clones were reportedly significantly enriched in matched ankylosing spondylitis synovial fluid.

With molecular barcodes, quantitative 5'-RACE was used to make the TCR beta libraries. TCRdb re-called the 5' RACE reads through MiXCR, storing one row per CDR3 protein. The top ten clones hold over 25% of a sample with 100,000 or so distinct CDR3 sequences, around 8.5% of them seen once. Deletions cut 0 bases from V and 4 bases from J, with 17 bases between. This CDR3 has 17 amino acids. CDR1 and CDR2 from the germline V gene are SGHDN and FVKESK. Sample: blood, either unsorted or a sorted T cell fraction (not recorded which). The sequence was obtained from a male donor with ankylosing spondylitis. This chain uses TRBV14 with TRBJ2-3; tentatively, D is TRBD1 or TRBD2 (5 bases each). The CDR3, as DNA: TGTGCCAGCAGCCAAGAATGGGGGACGCCGGGTGCAGATACGCAGTATTTT. Translation: CASSQEWGTPGADTQYF.